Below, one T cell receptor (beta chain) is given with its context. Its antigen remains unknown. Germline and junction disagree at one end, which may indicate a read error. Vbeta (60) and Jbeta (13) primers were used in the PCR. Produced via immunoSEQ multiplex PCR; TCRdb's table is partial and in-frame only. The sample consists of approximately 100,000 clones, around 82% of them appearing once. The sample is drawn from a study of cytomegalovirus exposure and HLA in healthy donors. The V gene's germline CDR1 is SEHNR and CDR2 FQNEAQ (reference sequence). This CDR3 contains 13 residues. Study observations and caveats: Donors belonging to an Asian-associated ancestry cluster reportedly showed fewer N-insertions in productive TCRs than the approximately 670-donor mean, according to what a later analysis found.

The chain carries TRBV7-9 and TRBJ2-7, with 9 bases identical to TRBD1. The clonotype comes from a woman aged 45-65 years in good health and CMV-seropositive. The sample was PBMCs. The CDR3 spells CSSRSGQGYEQYF. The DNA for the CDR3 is TGTTCCAGCCGCTCGGGACAGGGCTACGAGCAGTACTTC.